A selection of T cell receptor beta chains follows, all from one sample in a study of Ad26.COV2.S vaccination and SARS-CoV-2 variants. Clones were read by immunoSEQ multiplex PCR, and TCRdb kept only the in-frame ones, dropping some. The table lists about 320,000 clones, 75% to 90% of them singletons. Material: peripheral blood, obtained in a trial of Ad26.COV2.S vaccine versus placebo. The receptors stem from a person between 18 and 60 years old who received the Ad26.COV2.S COVID-19 vaccine or a placebo. The CDR3 runs from the conserved cysteine through the conserved F or W. D genes are given only for firm matches. Clone size is not always given. Where it is, it says once, few, many or a class for expanded clones.

j_gene	v_gene	d_gene	abundance	CDR3aa	CDR3nt
TRBJ2-2	TRBV27	TRBD1	NA	CASSLLPAGQASNTGELFF	TGTGCCAGCAGTTTACTCCCCGCGGGACAGGCTTCTAACACCGGGGAGCTGTTTTTT
TRBJ2-7	TRBV19	NA	few	CASSTNSGSYEQYF	TGTGCCAGTAGTACTAACTCCGGATCCTACGAGCAGTACTTC
TRBJ2-1	TRBV15	NA	NA	CATSRASRRDEQFF	TGTGCCACCAGCAGAGCAAGCCGGCGCGATGAGCAGTTCTTC
TRBJ2-7	TRBV7-9	NA	NA	CASSLAAPQYF	TGTGCCAGCAGCTTGGCGGCTCCGCAGTACTTC
TRBJ2-7	TRBV18	TRBD1	once	CASALTGGSYEQYF	TGTGCCAGCGCCCTAACAGGGGGATCCTACGAGCAGTACTTC
TRBJ1-1	TRBV5-6	NA	NA	CASSLYAEAFF	TGTGCCAGCAGCTTGTACGCTGAAGCTTTCTTT
TRBJ2-1	TRBV4-3	TRBD1	NA	CASSRRDRENNEQFF	TGCGCCAGCAGCCGCCGGGACAGGGAAAACAATGAGCAGTTCTTC
TRBJ2-5	TRBV5-1	TRBD2	NA	CASSAPGTSPIQETQYF	TGCGCCAGCAGCGCACCCGGGACTAGCCCTATTCAAGAGACCCAGTACTTC
TRBJ2-1	TRBV29-1	TRBD1	NA	CSVDDSTGGYNEQFF	TGCAGCGTTGACGATTCAACAGGGGGGTACAATGAGCAGTTCTTC
TRBJ2-5	TRBV10-3	TRBD2	NA	CAISSPSGKETQYF	TGTGCCATCAGTTCCCCTAGCGGGAAAGAGACCCAGTACTTC
TRBJ2-2	TRBV25-1	TRBD1	NA	CASTGTGANTGELFF	TGTGCCAGCACCGGGACAGGGGCGAACACCGGGGAGCTGTTTTTT
TRBJ2-3	TRBV7-2	NA	NA	CASSLGPGTDTQYF	TGTGCCAGCAGCTTAGGGCCCGGCACAGATACGCAGTATTTT
TRBJ1-4	TRBV18	NA	NA	CASSQTRGTNEKLFF	TGTGCCAGCTCACAGACCAGGGGAACTAATGAAAAACTGTTTTTT
TRBJ1-4	TRBV4-3	NA	NA	CASSQVAFFEATNEKLFF	TGCGCCAGCAGCCAGGTTGCGTTTTTTGAGGCAACTAATGAAAAACTGTTTTTT
TRBJ2-7	TRBV6-5	TRBD1	NA	CASNGQGTSYEQYF	TGTGCCAGCAACGGACAGGGGACGTCCTACGAGCAGTACTTC
TRBJ2-4	TRBV4-3	TRBD1	NA	CASRGGTGFAKNIQYF	TGCGCCAGCAGGGGGGGGACAGGGTTTGCCAAAAACATTCAGTACTTC
TRBJ2-7	TRBV13	NA	NA	CASSPRMGGGGYEQYF	TGTGCCAGCAGCCCCCGTATGGGGGGAGGAGGGTACGAGCAGTACTTC
TRBJ2-7	TRBV5-1	TRBD1	NA	CASSLRSPGQDVDEQYF	TGCGCCAGCAGCTTAAGATCCCCGGGACAGGATGTCGACGAGCAGTACTTC
TRBJ1-2	TRBV6-2/TRBV6-3	NA	once	CASSYVYGGDGYTF	TGTGCCAGCAGTTACGTATATGGGGGCGATGGCTACACCTTC
TRBJ1-1	TRBV7-2	NA	NA	CASSLWGLPEAFF	TGTGCCAGCAGCTTATGGGGTCTTCCTGAAGCTTTCTTT
TRBJ2-1	TRBV24-1	NA	NA	CATSGSSYNEQFF	TGTGCCACCAGTGGGAGCTCCTACAATGAGCAGTTCTTC
TRBJ2-3	TRBV30	NA	NA	CAWSVTAHLGTDTQYF	TGTGCCTGGAGTGTAACAGCGCATCTCGGCACAGATACGCAGTATTTT
TRBJ2-7	TRBV27	TRBD2	NA	CASRMLAGGYEQYF	TGTGCCAGCCGAATGCTAGCGGGGGGGTACGAGCAGTACTTC
TRBJ1-4	TRBV4-3	TRBD1	once	CASSQDEGLQGANEKLFF	TGCGCCAGCAGCCAAGATGAGGGCTTACAGGGGGCTAATGAAAAACTGTTTTTT
TRBJ1-2	TRBV19	TRBD1	NA	CASSMRDRDGYTF	TGTGCCAGTAGTATGCGGGACAGGGATGGCTACACCTTC
TRBJ1-2	TRBV19	NA	NA	CASSITYGYTF	TGTGCCAGTAGTATAACCTATGGCTACACCTTC
TRBJ1-1	TRBV4-3	NA	NA	CASSQNLRGYTEAFF	TGCGCCAGCAGCCAAAATCTCAGAGGTTACACTGAAGCTTTCTTT
TRBJ2-5	TRBV24-1	NA	NA	CATSDLPRAGRQETQYF	TGTGCCACCAGTGATTTACCCCGGGCCGGCCGTCAAGAGACCCAGTACTTC
TRBJ2-1	TRBV6-5	TRBD2	NA	CASKGRSGGANEQFF	TGTGCCAGCAAGGGGAGGAGCGGGGGGGCTAATGAGCAGTTCTTC
TRBJ2-4	TRBV18	NA	NA	CASSPDRQDLNIQYF	TGTGCCAGCTCACCAGACCGGCAAGATCTAAACATTCAGTACTTC
TRBJ2-1	TRBV7-2	TRBD2	NA	CASSVPGLGLLNEQFF	TGTGCCAGCAGCGTTCCGGGACTAGGTCTTCTGAATGAGCAGTTCTTC
TRBJ2-1	TRBV7-2	NA	NA	CASSLVRYNEQFF	TGTGCCAGCAGCTTAGTTAGGTACAATGAGCAGTTCTTC
TRBJ1-1	TRBV6-5	NA	NA	CASSYSGGLNTEAFF	TGTGCCAGCAGTTACTCGGGGGGGCTGAACACTGAAGCTTTCTTT
TRBJ2-5	TRBV6-5	TRBD1	NA	CASSFSTGGAETQYF	TGTGCCAGCAGTTTTTCGACAGGGGGGGCGGAGACCCAGTACTTC
TRBJ2-2	TRBV7-8	TRBD2	once	CASSLSGGGNTGELFF	TGTGCCAGCAGCTTAAGCGGGGGAGGAAACACCGGGGAGCTGTTTTTT
TRBJ2-1	TRBV2	NA	once	CASSEQPGRGSEQFF	TGTGCCAGCAGTGAACAACCGGGAAGGGGCAGTGAGCAGTTCTTC
TRBJ2-1	TRBV5-4	NA	NA	CASSLWAGNEQFF	TGTGCCAGCAGCTTGTGGGCGGGGAATGAGCAGTTCTTC
TRBJ2-2	TRBV5-8	NA	few	CASSLFAGNTGELFF	TGTGCCAGCAGCTTGTTTGCAGGGAACACCGGGGAGCTGTTTTTT
TRBJ2-3	TRBV7-3	NA	NA	CASSLRTDTQYF	TGTGCCAGCAGCTTAAGGACAGATACGCAGTATTTT
TRBJ1-1	TRBV19	NA	NA	CASSIIGNSETEAFF	TGTGCCAGTAGTATAATAGGGAATTCGGAGACTGAAGCTTTCTTT
TRBJ2-1	TRBV27	TRBD1	NA	CASSPPRDRDNEQFF	TGTGCCAGCAGTCCCCCCCGGGACAGGGACAATGAGCAGTTCTTC
TRBJ1-3	TRBV15	NA	once	CATSRDGKGRGGNTIYF	TGTGCCACCAGCAGAGATGGGAAGGGAAGAGGGGGAAACACCATATATTTT
TRBJ2-7	TRBV29-1	NA	NA	CSVVLGGYEQYF	TGCAGCGTTGTGTTGGGGGGATACGAGCAGTACTTC
TRBJ1-4	TRBV6-5	NA	NA	CASSHGGATNEKLFF	TGTGCCAGCAGTCATGGGGGGGCAACTAATGAAAAACTGTTTTTT
TRBJ2-7	TRBV29-1	TRBD1	NA	CSVAGTVSGDEQYF	TGCAGCGTTGCCGGGACAGTCAGTGGAGACGAGCAGTACTTC
TRBJ2-3	TRBV7-9	NA	NA	CASSPQADTQYF	TGTGCCAGCAGCCCCCAAGCAGATACGCAGTATTTT
TRBJ2-3	TRBV12-5	NA	NA	CASGLVASADTQYF	TGTGCTAGTGGTTTGGTAGCTAGCGCAGATACGCAGTATTTT
TRBJ1-3	TRBV4-1	NA	NA	CASSQDWRRERGSGNTIYF	TGCGCCAGCAGCCAAGATTGGAGGAGGGAAAGGGGCTCTGGAAACACCATATATTTT
TRBJ2-7	TRBV7-9	NA	once	CASSSGVPGRTIGREQYF	TGTGCCAGCAGCTCAGGGGTACCGGGACGAACAATAGGACGCGAGCAGTACTTC
TRBJ1-5	TRBV7-8	TRBD1	NA	CASSSSDRVQPQHF	TGTGCCAGCAGCTCATCCGACAGGGTGCAGCCCCAGCATTTT
TRBJ1-2	TRBV18	NA	NA	CASSPRGTDYGYTF	TGTGCCAGCTCACCAAGGGGAACTGACTATGGCTACACCTTC
TRBJ2-5	TRBV3-1/TRBV3-2	NA	NA	CASSQDREALRDGLETQYF	TGTGCCAGCAGCCAAGATCGGGAAGCGTTAAGGGACGGATTGGAGACCCAGTACTTC
TRBJ2-3	TRBV11-2	NA	NA	CASSLKLVTDTQYF	TGTGCCAGCAGCTTAAAACTAGTAACAGATACGCAGTATTTT
TRBJ1-5	TRBV18	NA	NA	CASSPSRNQPQHF	TGTGCCAGCTCGCCTTCCCGCAATCAGCCCCAGCATTTT
TRBJ2-1	TRBV7-2	NA	NA	CASSSKPPSSYNEQFF	TGTGCCAGCAGCTCGAAACCTCCCAGCTCCTACAATGAGCAGTTCTTC
TRBJ1-3	TRBV29-1	NA	NA	CSVEDQHKKHGNTIYF	TGCAGCGTTGAAGATCAGCACAAGAAGCATGGAAACACCATATATTTT
TRBJ1-1	TRBV6-1	NA	few	CASSDWASVGLTEAFF	TGTGCCAGCAGTGATTGGGCCAGTGTGGGTCTGACTGAAGCTTTCTTT